Reported below is one T cell receptor beta chain. The data derive from a study of patients and donors after allogeneic stem cell transplantation. CDR1 is DFQATT, CDR2 SNEGSKA, per germline (reference sequence). The CDR3 covers 13 residues. Trimming pared 4 bases from V and 3 bases from J, leaving 13 bases between. TCRdb analysed the RT-PCR reads with MiXCR anew, one entry per CDR3 protein. The sample shows approximately 200,000 distinct CDR3 sequences, around 40% of them seen only once. The specimen sequenced was blood, either unsorted or a sorted T cell fraction (not recorded which). The chain has TRBV20-1 and TRBJ2-7; D is possibly TRBD1 (6 bases). This receptor was identified in a human donor who was either an allogeneic HSCT recipient or a stem cell or donor lymphocyte infusion donor (not recorded which). It is not recorded whose cells these are; they may come from a transplant donor. CDR3 nucleotides: TGCAGTGCTACTATCAGGGGTCTCTACGAGCAGTACTTC. It yields the protein CSATIRGLYEQYF.